This entry describes one TCR beta chain. This sample was included in a study of response to subunit inactivated influenza vaccine. TCRdb analysed the RT-PCR reads with MiXCR anew, one entry per CDR3 protein. The data contain about 620,000 distinct CDR3 sequences, about 10% of them seen just once; the ten biggest clones take up around 9.6%. The CDR3 runs 16 residues. Germline V gene data show CDR1 as SGHVS and CDR2 as FQNEAQ. Trimming removed 2 bases from V and 4 bases from J; junction bases left unmatched: 11. The source material was PBMCs from blood, sampled on the day of vaccination. This TCR derives from a middle-aged man who received an inactivated influenza vaccine. This chain joins TRBV7-8 and TRBJ2-7; 7 positions agree with TRBD2. CDR3 in amino acids: CASSLSKTGGGYEQYF. DNA for the CDR3: TGTGCCAGCAGCTTAAGTAAAACGGGAGGAGGATACGAGCAGTACTTC. The variable domain in full, completed from reference TRBV7-8 and TRBJ2-7, reads GAGVSQSPRYKVAKRGQDVALRCDPISGHVSLFWYQQALGQGPEFLTYFQNEAQLDKSGLPSDRFFAERPEGSVSTLKIQRTQQEDSAVYLCASSLSKTGGGYEQYFGPGTRLTVT.